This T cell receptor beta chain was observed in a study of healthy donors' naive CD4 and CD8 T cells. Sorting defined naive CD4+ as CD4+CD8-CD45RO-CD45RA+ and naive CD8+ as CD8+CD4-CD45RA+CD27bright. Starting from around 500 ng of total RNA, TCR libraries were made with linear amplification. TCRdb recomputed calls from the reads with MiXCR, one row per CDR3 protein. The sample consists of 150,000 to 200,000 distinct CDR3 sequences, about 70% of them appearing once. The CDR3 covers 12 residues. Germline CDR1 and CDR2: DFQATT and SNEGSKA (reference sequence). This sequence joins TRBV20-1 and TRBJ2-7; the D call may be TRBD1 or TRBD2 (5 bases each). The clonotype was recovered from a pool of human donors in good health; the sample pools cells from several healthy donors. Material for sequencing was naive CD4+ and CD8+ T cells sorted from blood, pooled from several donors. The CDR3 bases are TGCGCTGGGGCTAGCAGACTCTACGAGCAGTACTTC. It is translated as CAGASRLYEQYF.